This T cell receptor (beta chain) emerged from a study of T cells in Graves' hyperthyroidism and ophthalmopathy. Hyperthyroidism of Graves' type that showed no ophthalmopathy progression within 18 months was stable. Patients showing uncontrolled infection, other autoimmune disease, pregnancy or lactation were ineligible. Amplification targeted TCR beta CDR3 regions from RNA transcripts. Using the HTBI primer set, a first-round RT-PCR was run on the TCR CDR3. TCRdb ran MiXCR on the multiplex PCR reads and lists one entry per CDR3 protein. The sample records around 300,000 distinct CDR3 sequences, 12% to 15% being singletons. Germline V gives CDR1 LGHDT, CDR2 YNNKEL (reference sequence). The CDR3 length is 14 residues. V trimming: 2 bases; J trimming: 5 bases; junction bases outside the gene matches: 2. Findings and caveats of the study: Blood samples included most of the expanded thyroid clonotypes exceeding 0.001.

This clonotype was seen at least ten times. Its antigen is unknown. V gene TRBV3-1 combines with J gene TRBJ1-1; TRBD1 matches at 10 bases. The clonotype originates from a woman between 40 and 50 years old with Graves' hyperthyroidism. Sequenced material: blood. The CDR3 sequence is CASSQRDRGTEAFF. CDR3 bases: TGTGCCAGCAGCCAACGGGACAGGGGAACTGAAGCTTTCTTT.